Below are 14 T cell receptor beta chains sequenced from a single sample in a study of lymphopenia after photon versus proton radiotherapy. Profiling relied on immunoSEQ multiplex PCR, and the TCRdb table lists in-frame clones only, not all of them. The sample shows about 68,000 clones, under 95% of them seen only once. Sequenced here: peripheral blood, sampled from a patient treated with photon-based radiotherapy. Source of these receptors: a woman in her 70s with pancreatic cancer.

V and J are TRBV2 and TRBJ2-1, with 12 bases lining up with TRBD2. The CDR3 has 16 amino acids. CDR1 and CDR2 from the germline V gene are SNHLY and FYNNEI. Trimming cost V 8 bases and J 3 bases; bases outside gene matches: 8. CDR3 sequence reads: CASGVRTSGNYNEQFF. In DNA form, the CDR3 reads TGTGCCAGCGGGGTACGGACTAGCGGGAACTACAATGAGCAGTTCTTC.

The chain recombines TRBV28 with TRBJ2-5, with 7 bases that match TRBD2. The V gene end was trimmed by 7 bases and the J gene end by 0 bases; junction bases not matched to a gene: 5. This CDR3 region has 14 residues. Looked up from germline, CDR1 is MDHEN and CDR2 is SYDVKM. The CDR3: CASIPGGDQETQYF. CDR3 bases: TGTGCCAGCATCCCGGGGGGTGACCAAGAGACCCAGTACTTC.

The chain has TRBV4-1 and TRBJ2-5; maybe TRBD2 (6 bases). V lost 1 base and J lost 3, with 9 bases in between. Per the germline V gene, CDR1 is MGHRA and CDR2 is YSYEKL. There are 14 residues in the CDR3. The CDR3 bases are TGCGCCAGCAGCCAAGGCATAGCGGAAGAGACCCAGTACTTC. Protein product: CASSQGIAEETQYF.

CDR3 sequence (DNA): TGTGCCAGCAGCGGAGGGACAACTAACACCGGGGAGCTGTTTTTT. It codes for CASSGGTTNTGELFF. This chain joins TRBV7-8 and TRBJ2-2, with D possibly called TRBD1 or TRBD2 (6 bases each). V lost 5 bases, J lost 2 bases, and 12 bases lay in between. There are 15 residues in the CDR3. CDR1 and CDR2 (germline): SGHVS, FQNEAQ.

The chain carries TRBV2 and TRBJ2-7, with 8 bases that match TRBD1. Trimming removed 8 bases from V and 5 bases from J; junction bases left unmatched: 5. This CDR3 region has 12 residues. Germline V gene data show CDR1 as SNHLY and CDR2 as FYNNEI. The CDR3 loop is CASDRGSDEQYF. In DNA form, the CDR3 reads TGTGCCAGCGACAGGGGAAGTGACGAGCAGTACTTC. Looking up the rest from reference TRBV2 and TRBJ2-7 gives the full variable domain: EPEVTQTPSHQVTQMGQEVILRCVPISNHLYFYWYRQILGQKVEFLVSFYNNEISEKSEIFDDQFSVERPDGSNFTLKIRSTKLEDSAMYFCASDRGSDEQYFGPGTRLTVT.

The V gene is TRBV19, the J gene TRBJ1-4; D not resolved. V was trimmed by 3 bases and J by 14 bases, leaving 22 bases between them. The germline V gene encodes CDR1 LNHDA and CDR2 SQIVND (reference sequence). This CDR3 spans 15 amino acids. Here the CDR3 reads CASSIVAGPLTGLFF. The DNA for the CDR3 is TGTGCCAGTAGTATCGTTGCGGGCCCCTTGACGGGGCTGTTTTTT.

The V and J genes are TRBV9 and TRBJ2-1; TRBD2 might be the D (5 bases). Trimming removed 0 bases from V and 8 bases from J, with 21 bases in between. The germline gives CDR1 SGDLS, CDR2 YYNGEE. The CDR3 totals 17 residues. The CDR3 nucleotides read TGTGCCAGCAGCGTAGACTGGGGTAGCGAGAAAGCGGATGAGCAGTTCTTC. This encodes CASSVDWGSEKADEQFF.

This sequence joins TRBV7-9 and TRBJ2-5; D is unclear. The V gene lost 2 bases and the J gene lost 0 bases, with 7 bases spanning the gap. The CDR3 contains 14 residues. Looked up from germline, CDR1 is SEHNR and CDR2 is FQNEAQ (reference sequence). The CDR3 DNA sequence: TGTGCCAGCAGCTTAAACCTATACCAAGAGACCCAGTACTTC. Encoded protein: CASSLNLYQETQYF.

The chain uses TRBV19 and TRBJ1-4, with D maybe TRBD1 (5 bases). This CDR3 has 14 amino acids. Trimming removed 6 bases from V and 5 bases from J, with 13 bases in between. The germline gives CDR1 LNHDA, CDR2 SQIVND (reference sequence). The CDR3 loop is CASSAPRQNEKLFF. CDR3 in DNA: TGTGCCAGTAGCGCGCCCCGACAGAATGAAAAACTGTTTTTT.

CDR3 bases: TGTGCCAGCAGCAAAGTTTCGGGCAGGGGACTTCTCTACGAGCAGTACTTC. Amino acids: CASSKVSGRGLLYEQYF. The genes are TRBV21-1 and TRBJ2-7. TRBV21-1 is designated a pseudogene. This CDR3 contains 17 residues.

The rearrangement uses TRBV5-6 and TRBJ1-1; the D gene is possibly TRBD1 (5 bases). V was clipped by 5 bases and J by 7 bases, with 15 bases between them. The CDR3 length is 13 residues. The germline gives CDR1 SGHDT, CDR2 YYEEEE. CDR3 DNA: TGTGCCAGCAGGCCCTGGGGCGGGGGTGAAGCTTTCTTT. Amino acids: CASRPWGGGEAFF.

CDR3 sequence reads: CASRPGGEGYGYTF. CDR3 DNA sequence: TGTGCCAGCAGGCCCGGAGGGGAGGGCTATGGCTACACCTTC. The chain couples TRBV6-6 to TRBJ1-2; possible D gene TRBD1, 5 bases. Trimming removed 6 bases at V and 4 bases at J, with 15 bases between. The CDR3 runs 14 residues. CDR1 MNHNY and CDR2 SVGAGI come from the germline V gene (reference sequence).

The rearrangement joins TRBV2 to TRBJ2-1; 7 bases are a match to TRBD2. Losses at the gene ends were 8 bases for V and 0 bases for J; bases not matched to a gene: 22. The CDR3 sequence is 20 residues long. CDR1 SNHLY and CDR2 FYNNEI come from the germline V gene. The CDR3 loop is CASLGAAASGGEGSYNEQFF. The CDR3, as DNA: TGTGCCAGCCTCGGCGCTGCCGCTAGCGGAGGAGAAGGCTCCTACAATGAGCAGTTCTTC. Drawing the rest from reference TRBV2 and TRBJ2-1, the complete variable domain is EPEVTQTPSHQVTQMGQEVILRCVPISNHLYFYWYRQILGQKVEFLVSFYNNEISEKSEIFDDQFSVERPDGSNFTLKIRSTKLEDSAMYFCASLGAAASGGEGSYNEQFFGPGTRLTVL.

This chain links TRBV28 with TRBJ2-7; TRBD2 might be the D (5 bases). This CDR3 region has 15 residues. Trimming took off 5 bases at V and 2 bases at J, with 16 bases between the two ends. From germline, CDR1 is MDHEN and CDR2 SYDVKM. CDR3 loop: CASSPLLRATYEQYF. Here the CDR3 DNA reads TGTGCCAGCAGTCCGCTTTTGCGGGCGACCTACGAGCAGTACTTC.